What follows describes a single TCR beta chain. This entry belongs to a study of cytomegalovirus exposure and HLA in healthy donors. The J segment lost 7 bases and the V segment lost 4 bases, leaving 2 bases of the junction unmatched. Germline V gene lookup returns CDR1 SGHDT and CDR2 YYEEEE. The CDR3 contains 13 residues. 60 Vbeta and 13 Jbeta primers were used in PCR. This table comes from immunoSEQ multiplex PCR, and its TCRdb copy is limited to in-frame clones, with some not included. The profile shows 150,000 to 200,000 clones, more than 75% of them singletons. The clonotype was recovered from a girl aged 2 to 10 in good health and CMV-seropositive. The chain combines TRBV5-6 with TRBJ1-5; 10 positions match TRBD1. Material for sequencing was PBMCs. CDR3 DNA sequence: TGTGCCAGCAGCCGGGACAGGGGACAGCCCCAGCATTTT. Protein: CASSRDRGQPQHF.